The 16 T cell receptor beta chains below all came from one sample that was sequenced in a study of cytomegalovirus exposure and HLA in healthy donors (dated by TCRdb to the late 2010s). The library was built by means of the immunoSEQ multiplex PCR assay. For the multiplex PCR, a mixture combining 60 forward primers for TCR Vbeta segments and 13 reverse primers for TCR Jbeta segments was used. TCRdb holds this immuneACCESS table with in-frame rearrangements only. Some clones are missing; in checked studies, unresolved V genes explain under half, and the rest has no known cause. Present in this sample are about 110,000 clones, roughly 70% of which were seen just once. About 5% of the sample lies in the top ten. The sample consisted of PBMCs. These receptors were obtained from a woman aged 70-85 years in good health and CMV-seropositive.

CDR3 residues: CASSRGGSGQPQHF. The CDR3 region has the DNA TGTGCCAGCAGTCGCGGGGGTTCCGGTCAGCCCCAGCATTTT. This chain connects TRBV27 to TRBJ1-5, with D maybe TRBD1 (5 bases). The V end lost 5 bases, the J end lost 6 bases, and 14 bases lay between the germline ends. From germline, CDR1 is MNHEY and CDR2 SMNVEV (reference sequence). The CDR3 loop spans 14 amino acids.

This chain connects TRBV7-9 to TRBJ1-2; D unclear. The germline V gene encodes CDR1 SEHNR and CDR2 FQNEAQ (reference sequence). V dropped 1 base and J dropped 3 bases, with 9 bases sitting between them. The CDR3 has 14 amino acids. CDR3 in DNA: TGTGCCAGCAGCTTAGTTGCGTCATACTATGGCTACACCTTC. It codes for CASSLVASYYGYTF. The variable domain in full, with the rest retrieved from reference TRBV7-9 and TRBJ1-2, is DTGVSQNPRHKITKRGQNVTFRCDPISEHNRLYWYRQTLGQGPEFLTYFQNEAQLEKSRLLSDRFSAERPKGSFSTLEIQRTEQGDSAMYLCASSLVASYYGYTFGSGTRLTVV.

J is TRBJ2-5 and V is TRBV30; a weak D match, TRBD2 (5 bases). V lost 3 bases and J lost 5, with 10 bases in between. Germline V gene data show CDR1 as GTSNPN and CDR2 as SVGIG (reference sequence). The length of the CDR3 is 12 residues. The CDR3 is CAWSRGVETQYF. Written as DNA, the CDR3 is TGTGCCTGGAGCCGGGGTGTTGAGACCCAGTACTTC.

The rearrangement links TRBV5-6 to TRBJ2-1; TRBD2 agrees at 11 bases. This CDR3 has 17 residues. With V trimmed by 1 base and J by 6 bases, 9 bases remained unmatched. The V gene's germline CDR1 is SGHDT and CDR2 YYEEEE. This chain's CDR3 is CASSLPRSSGGTNEQFF. For the CDR3, the DNA is TGTGCCAGCAGCTTGCCCCGGTCTAGCGGGGGGACCAATGAGCAGTTCTTC.

This chain links TRBV10-1 with TRBJ2-5; TRBD2 is a possible D gene (6 bases). The germline gives CDR1 WNHNN, CDR2 SYGVQD (reference sequence). V lost 10 bases and J lost 11, with 17 bases in between. This CDR3 has 11 residues. The CDR3 reads CAKASGREQYF. CDR3 sequence (DNA): TGCGCCAAGGCGTCGGGTCGGGAGCAGTACTTC.

This clone was counted only a few times. J is TRBJ2-7 and V is TRBV2, with TRBD2 matching 12 bases. Germline CDR1 and CDR2: SNHLY and FYNNEI. Trimming at V came to 7 bases and at J to 2 bases, leaving 0 bases not matched to a gene. This CDR3 is built from 13 residues. The CDR3 coding sequence is TGTGCCAGCACTAGCGGGGGGGCCTACGAGCAGTACTTC. Encoded protein: CASTSGGAYEQYF.

The chain combines TRBV30 with TRBJ1-1; D is unresolved. V was cut by 4 bases and J by 1 base, with 10 bases left in between. CDR3 length: 13 residues. Germline-derived CDR1 and CDR2 are GTSNPN and SVGIG (reference sequence). This chain's CDR3 is CAWNMASNTEAFF. The CDR3 DNA sequence: TGTGCCTGGAACATGGCCTCGAACACTGAAGCTTTCTTT.

This clone was seen a single time. The rearrangement joins TRBV10-3 to TRBJ1-6; 10 bases align to TRBD1. V shed 3 bases, J shed 6 bases, and the junction held 5 bases outside the gene matches. This CDR3 contains 16 residues. In germline, CDR1 is ENHRY, CDR2 SYGVKD. Here the CDR3 DNA reads TGTGCCATCAGTGACCTAAGGACAGGGGGTAATTCACCCCTCCACTTT. It codes for CAISDLRTGGNSPLHF.

The V gene is TRBV18, the J gene TRBJ1-2; 7 positions agree with TRBD1. The V and J ends lost 1 base and 8 bases, in that order; junction bases with no gene match: 10. The CDR3 loop spans 15 amino acids. CDR1 KGHSH and CDR2 LQKENI come from the germline V gene. The CDR3 DNA follows: TGTGCCAGCTCACCACTCGACAGGGCCGCGGAGGGCTACACCTTC. The encoded protein is CASSPLDRAAEGYTF. Full variable domain (missing parts from reference TRBV18 and TRBJ1-2): NAGVMQNPRHLVRRRGQEARLRCSPMKGHSHVYWYRQLPEEGLKFMVYLQKENIIDESGMPKERFSAEFPKEGPSILRIQQVVRGDSAAYFCASSPLDRAAEGYTFGSGTRLTVV.

This chain connects TRBV5-4 to TRBJ2-2; 8 bases match TRBD1. J lost 3 bases, V lost 0 bases, and 7 bases had no gene match. Germline lookup yields CDR1 SGHNT and CDR2 YYREEE (reference sequence). The CDR3 sequence is 17 residues long. This CDR3 reads CASSLAGRGRYTGELFF. CDR3 DNA sequence: TGTGCCAGCAGCTTGGCGGGCAGGGGGCGGTACACCGGGGAGCTGTTTTTT. The whole variable domain, filled in from reference TRBV5-4 and TRBJ2-2, reads ETGVTQSPTHLIKTRGQQVTLRCSSQSGHNTVSWYQQALGQGPQFIFQYYREEENGRGNFPPRFSGLQFPNYSSELNVNALELDDSALYLCASSLAGRGRYTGELFFGEGSRLTVL.

The chain couples TRBV29-1 to TRBJ2-5; the D is unclear. Trimming took off 5 bases at V and 1 base at J, with 11 bases between the two ends. The CDR3 runs 13 residues. CDR1 is SQVTM and CDR2 is ANQGSEA in the germline V gene. For the CDR3, the DNA is TGCAGCGTTCCACAGACCGTCCAAGAGACCCAGTACTTC. Translation gives CSVPQTVQETQYF.

J is TRBJ1-3 and V is TRBV12-5; 9 nucleotides align to TRBD1. V gave up 3 bases and J gave up 4 bases; unmatched junction bases: 7. Looked up from germline, CDR1 is LGHNT and CDR2 is FRNRAP. The CDR3 is 16 amino acids. The CDR3 sequence is CASGLSTGGPGNTIYF. As DNA, the CDR3 is TGTGCTAGTGGTTTATCCACAGGGGGCCCGGGAAACACCATATATTTT.

The chain carries TRBV7-9 and TRBJ1-5; perhaps TRBD1 as D (6 bases). The CDR3 length is 16 residues. V was pared by 6 bases and J by 2 bases, with 17 bases between. From germline, CDR1 is SEHNR and CDR2 FQNEAQ (reference sequence). The CDR3 bases are TGTGCCAGCAGTCCCAGAGGGGGTATAGGCAATCAGCCCCAGCATTTT. This sequence encodes CASSPRGGIGNQPQHF.

The chain joins TRBV30 to TRBJ1-5, with 12 bases identical to TRBD1. V trimming: 3 bases; J trimming: 2 bases; junction bases outside the gene matches: 11. CDR3 size: 18 residues. Germline assignment: CDR1 GTSNPN and CDR2 SVGIG (reference sequence). The CDR3 region is CAWSKPGQGARGNQPQHF. In nucleotides, the CDR3 is TGTGCCTGGAGCAAACCGGGACAGGGGGCGCGGGGCAATCAGCCCCAGCATTTT. Full variable domain (rest looked up from reference TRBV30 and TRBJ1-5): SQTIHQWPATLVQPVGSPLSLECTVEGTSNPNLYWYRQAAGRGLQLLFYSVGIGQISSEVPQNLSASRPQDRQFILSSKKLLLSDSGFYLCAWSKPGQGARGNQPQHFGDGTRLSIL.

The genes are TRBV30 and TRBJ2-7; D gene unclear. Per the germline V gene, CDR1 is GTSNPN and CDR2 is SVGIG (reference sequence). The CDR3 is made up of 13 amino acids. The V and J ends lost 2 bases and 3 bases respectively, with 11 bases between them. CDR3 region: CAWSPTSLYEQYF. CDR3 DNA: TGTGCCTGGAGTCCCACTTCTCTCTACGAGCAGTACTTC.

Here the CDR3 reads CASSRQGAAYEQYF. The CDR3 coding sequence is TGTGCCAGCAGCAGACAGGGGGCGGCCTACGAGCAGTACTTC. V is TRBV6-5 and J is TRBJ2-7, with 10 positions matching TRBD1. The germline CDR1 and CDR2 sequences are MNHEY and SVGAGI. This CDR3 is 14 amino acids long. The trim removed 6 bases at V and 2 bases at J, leaving 4 bases unmatched.